This TCR beta chain derives from a study of CD8+ T cells in alopecia areata. Study-level information: Tofacitinib administration to treated patients was oral, at 5 to 10 mg twice daily. Points from the study as a whole: Sequences from scalp samples also cover resident alphabeta T cells of normal skin.

Alopecia areata patients provided lesional scalp punch biopsies and peripheral blood, both collected for the study. On this clone itself: Its antigen is not known. A junction end diverges from the germline sequence, so it may reflect a read error.

As the sequencing template, cDNA was produced by extracting RNA and reverse transcribing it. Some clones are missing from TCRdb's copy, which holds only in-frame ones; the method was immunoSEQ multiplex PCR. The table lists some 170,000 clones, around 60% of them singletons. The CDR3 covers 12 residues. Per germline, CDR1 GTSNPN and CDR2 SVGIG (reference sequence). This chain uses TRBV30 with TRBJ1-1; D unclear. This receptor was obtained from a human donor with alopecia areata. This specimen consisted of CD4+ T cells sorted from blood, obtained at week 0. The CDR3 DNA is TGTGCCCGGAGGGTCCATAACACTGAAGCTTTCTTT. Protein: CARRVHNTEAFF.